Sequencing of this T cell receptor (beta chain) was carried out in a study of OX40 agonist ivuxolimab in advanced cancers. Study findings and constraints: Dosing at 0.1 to 3.0 mg/kg was accompanied by clonal expansion of CD4+ and CD8+ blood T cells by week 6.

This clone was detected a few times. The antigen is unknown. In germline, CDR1 is SGDLS, CDR2 YYNGEE. The CDR3 extends over 13 amino acids. J gave up 7 bases and V 2 bases, and 4 bases lay outside the gene matches. Using immunoSEQ multiplex PCR, the repertoire was profiled, and TCRdb retains in-frame clones only, with some absent. This table holds roughly 98,000 clones, roughly 80% found once. This chain connects TRBV9 to TRBJ2-3; 7 positions agree with TRBD1. The TCR comes from an adult with an advanced solid tumor such as melanoma, head and neck, liver or kidney cancer. The sequences come from CD4+ or CD8+ T cells sorted from blood, collected in a trial of the OX40 agonist ivuxolimab. CDR3 sequence (DNA): TGTGCCAGCAGCGTCGACAGGGCCAATACGCAGTATTTT. Amino acid sequence: CASSVDRANTQYF.